This T cell receptor beta chain was identified in a study of shared clonotypes between healthy human individuals (dated by TCRdb to 2018 to 2021). About the full investigation: The cohort included three men and two women between 18 and 49 years of age. To increase sequencing depth and limit assay-specific biases, different laboratories used diverse techniques to prepare libraries and sequence TCR repertoires. The study deeply sequenced blood TCR repertoires of five healthy adults to estimate repertoire size and the extent of clonotype sharing between individuals. Between about 0.85 and 9.5 billion PBMCs per donor were obtained by leukapheresis. Per donor, three plates each were used for CD4 naive and CD4 memory, two for CD8 naive, and one for CD8 memory. Overall study outcomes, separate from this receptor: Sampling was limited to blood, and TCR repertoires in tissue likely differ from TCR repertoires in blood. Rarefaction of sorted-subset datasets indicated incomplete sequencing despite the large sequencing depth. The genetic and exposure-history diversity represented was limited by the small number of donors. About 5% of naive CD4, 3.5% of naive CD8, roughly 2.5% of memory CD4, and around 0.42% of memory CD8 clonotypes were shared across four donors. Based on pairwise subsampling, the degree of clonotype sharing among donors was expected to be affected by sequencing depth. Clonotypes shared by all four sorted-subset donors showed higher generation probabilities than non-shared clonotypes. Estimated clonotype richness was generally larger for naive than for memory subsets.

With regard to this clone: No antigen is known for it. One base away there is no much larger clone; base qualities are not given.

Using the deep immunoSEQ assay, TCR CDR3 regions were amplified from genomic DNA by multiplex PCR. For each cell subset, the extracted genomic DNA was distributed evenly across all wells of several immunoSEQ 96-well plates, and each plate served as one replicate. For sorted subsets, roughly 0.2 ug genomic DNA, equal to some 28,000 T cell genomes, was loaded into each replicate PCR. Purified libraries were quantified with a Qubit 3.0 fluorometer, sized on a Bioanalyzer 2100, and re-quantified with the KAPA Library Quantification kit. Every immunoSEQ 96-well plate was sequenced on a separate single-read 150-cycle Illumina NextSeq 550 flow cell. As for the original processing: Because the immunoSEQ output included only junctional sequences and no quality scores, the filtering could not be the same as the filtering used for full-length reads. Sequences were annotated with PyIR, a Python wrapper for IgBLAST v1.9, using IMGT germline references to assign V/J genes and CDR3. Any read was removed if the V/J assignment was weak (E-value above 1e-6), the CDR3 was missing, or the read contained stop codons, out-of-frame junctions, or ambiguous translated residues. V3J clonotypes were defined as sequences sharing the same inferred V gene, J gene, and CDR3 amino acid sequence. To compute the percentage overlap between repertoires, the number of shared unique clonotypes was divided by the size of the smaller repertoire. Three approaches were used to assess repertoire richness: RTK rarefaction, the Chao1 estimator, and Recon v2.1 estimates of unobserved clonotypes. Generation probabilities for all TCRbeta clonotypes obtained by the gDNA method from several donors were computed using OLGA. Held by TCRdb, this immuneACCESS table contains in-frame sequences only and omits some clones. Under half of the omission traces to an unresolved V gene where checked; the cause of the rest is unknown. V, J and clone size are taken as reported in that table, and D and trimming were inferred from the DNA itself. This sample lists hundreds of thousands of clones; approximately 96% were detected once. The ten largest account for about 0.32% of the sample.

The donors were healthy, HIV-negative adults who had no recently reported acute infections or vaccinations. Every donor was a Caucasian adult residing in Nashville, Tennessee, USA. CD8 memory samples were composed of magnetically selected CD45RO+ cells combined with CCR7-negative CD45RA+ effector memory (TemRA) cells. Blood was obtained by leukapheresis, after which PBMCs were separated by Ficoll-Histopaque density gradient centrifugation and cryopreserved in liquid nitrogen vapor phase. Analytical flow cytometry was used to check the purity and quantity of every magnetically sorted T cell population. Genomic DNA was isolated from each sorted fraction and quantified by UV absorbance on a Nanodrop 2000c. Based on the germline V gene, the CDR1 and CDR2 sequences are SGHNT and YENEEA. Trimming removed 1 base from V and 1 base from J, leaving 16 bases between the germline ends. The CDR3 goes from the cysteine to the phenylalanine over 17 residues. The only DNA kept is the CDR3, 51 bases in frame from the first base.

The sequence was collected from a man aged 25 to 40 in good health. Source material: memory CD8+ T cells sorted from blood. Sample cell subset or site, as interpreted from the label and publication: CD45RO+ cells pooled with CCR7-negative TemRA cells. The rearrangement combines TRBV11-3 with TRBJ1-1, with the D gene too uncertain to name. The sequence in DNA is TGTGCCAGCAGCTTAGTGTTGCCCGACGTTGGGAACACTGAAGCTTTCTTT. Its protein is CASSLVLPDVGNTEAFF.